This T cell receptor beta chain is from a study of T cells in Graves' hyperthyroidism and ophthalmopathy. General observations from the study: Stable hyperthyroidism was told apart from ophthalmopathy by a model built on 13 V-J features.

An absence of ophthalmopathy progression within 18 months meant stable Graves' hyperthyroidism. With a duration under 2 months, the hyperthyroidism was newly diagnosed in patients aged 18 to 65. Looked up from germline, CDR1 is SQVTM and CDR2 is ANQGSEA. The CDR3 is 15 amino acids. The germline V and J ends were trimmed by 4 bases and 4 bases, with 20 bases remaining between them. This clonotype was picked up many times. Antigen unknown. From RNA transcripts, TCR beta CDR3 regions were amplified. The HTBI primer set was used in a first-round RT-PCR of the TCR CDR3. From the multiplex PCR reads, TCRdb called clonotypes with MiXCR, one entry per CDR3 protein. The sample has 450,000 to 700,000 distinct CDR3 sequences; 46% are singletons.

The sequence derives from a woman in her late teens or twenties with Graves' hyperthyroidism. The chain has TRBV29-1 and TRBJ2-7; D is undetermined. Sequencing used peripheral blood or thyroid tissue (not recorded which). CDR3 protein: CSVAVGGVHLYEQYF. The CDR3 bases are TGCAGCGTTGCCGTCGGTGGGGTCCATCTATACGAGCAGTACTTC.